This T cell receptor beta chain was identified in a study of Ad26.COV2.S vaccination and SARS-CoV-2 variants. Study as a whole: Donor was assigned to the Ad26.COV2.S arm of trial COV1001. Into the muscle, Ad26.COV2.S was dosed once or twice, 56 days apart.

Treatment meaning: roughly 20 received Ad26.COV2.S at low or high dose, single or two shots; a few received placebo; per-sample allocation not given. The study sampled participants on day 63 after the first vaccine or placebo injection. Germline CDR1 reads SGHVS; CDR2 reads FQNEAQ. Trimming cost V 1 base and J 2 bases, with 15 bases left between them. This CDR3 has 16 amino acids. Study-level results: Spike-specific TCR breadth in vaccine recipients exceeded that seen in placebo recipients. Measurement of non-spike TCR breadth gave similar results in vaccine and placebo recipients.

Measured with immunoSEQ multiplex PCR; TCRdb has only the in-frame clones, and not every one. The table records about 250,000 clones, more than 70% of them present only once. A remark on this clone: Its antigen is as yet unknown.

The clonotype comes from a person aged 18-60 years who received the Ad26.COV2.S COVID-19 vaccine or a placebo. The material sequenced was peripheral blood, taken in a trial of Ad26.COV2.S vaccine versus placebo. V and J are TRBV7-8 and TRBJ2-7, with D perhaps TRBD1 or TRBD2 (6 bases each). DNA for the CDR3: TGTGCCAGCAGCTTAGTAGGGGGGACGGGACCCTACGAGCAGTACTTC. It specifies CASSLVGGTGPYEQYF. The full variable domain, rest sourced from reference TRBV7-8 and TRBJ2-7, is GAGVSQSPRYKVAKRGQDVALRCDPISGHVSLFWYQQALGQGPEFLTYFQNEAQLDKSGLPSDRFFAERPEGSVSTLKIQRTQQEDSAVYLCASSLVGGTGPYEQYFGPGTRLTVT.